What follows describes a single T cell receptor (beta chain). Antigen unknown. This sample is part of a study of Ad26.COV2.S vaccination and SARS-CoV-2 variants. Treatment of the sample: 19 received Ad26.COV2.S at low or high dose, single or two shots; roughly five received placebo; per-sample allocation not given. The study sampled participants on day 63 after the first vaccine or placebo injection. Donation came from an adult in Boston who was aged 18-55 years. The germline gives CDR1 LNHDA, CDR2 SQIVND (reference sequence). The CDR3 has 14 amino acids. The germline V and J ends were trimmed by 3 bases and 3 bases, with 11 bases remaining between them. Findings and caveats of the study: Compared with placebo recipients, vaccine recipients had higher spike-specific TCR breadth.

Profiling relied on immunoSEQ multiplex PCR, and the TCRdb table lists in-frame clones only, not all of them. The data show a few hundred thousand clones, around 82% seen once. Sequenced material: peripheral blood, taken in a trial of Ad26.COV2.S vaccine versus placebo. The receptor was isolated from a person aged 18-60 years who received the Ad26.COV2.S COVID-19 vaccine or a placebo. This rearrangement joins TRBV19 to TRBJ1-1, with D possibly being TRBD1 (5 bases). The DNA for the CDR3 is TGTGCCAGTAGTATGAGGGGCAGGGACACTGAAGCTTTCTTT. It specifies CASSMRGRDTEAFF.